This T cell receptor (beta chain) stems from a study of early T cells in non-severe SARS-CoV-2 infection. This clonotype was counted many times. Germline lookup yields CDR1 SGHRS and CDR2 YFSETQ. J was trimmed by 3 bases and V by 3 bases; bases with no gene match: 4. The CDR3 totals 15 residues. The protocol attached unique molecular identifiers to individual cDNA molecules. From the 5' RACE reads, TCRdb called clonotypes with MiXCR, one entry per CDR3 protein. The table records 20,000 to 25,000 distinct CDR3 sequences, approximately 4.4% of them present only once. The receptor was derived from an adult who was a healthcare worker with PCR-confirmed SARS-CoV-2 infection or an uninfected control (not recorded which). Sequencing was carried out using whole blood. The chain carries TRBV5-1 and TRBJ1-1; 11 bases fit TRBD1. The CDR3 loop is CASSSGQGVDTEAFF. Here the CDR3 DNA reads TGCGCCAGCAGCTCGGGACAGGGGGTGGACACTGAAGCTTTCTTT. The full variable domain, rest sourced from reference TRBV5-1 and TRBJ1-1, is KAGVTQTPRYLIKTRGQQVTLSCSPISGHRSVSWYQQTPGQGLQFLFEYFSETQRNKGNFPGRFSGRQFSNSRSEMNVSTLELGDSALYLCASSSGQGVDTEAFFGQGTRLTVV.